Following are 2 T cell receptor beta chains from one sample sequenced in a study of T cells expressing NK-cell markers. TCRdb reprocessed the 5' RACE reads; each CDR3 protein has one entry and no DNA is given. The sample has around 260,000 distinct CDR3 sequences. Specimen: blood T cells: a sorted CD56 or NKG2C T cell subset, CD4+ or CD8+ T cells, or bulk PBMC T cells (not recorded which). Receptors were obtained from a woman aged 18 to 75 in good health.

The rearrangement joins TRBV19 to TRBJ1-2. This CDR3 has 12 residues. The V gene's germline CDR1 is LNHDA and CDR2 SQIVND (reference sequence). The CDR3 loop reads CASREWGYGYTF.

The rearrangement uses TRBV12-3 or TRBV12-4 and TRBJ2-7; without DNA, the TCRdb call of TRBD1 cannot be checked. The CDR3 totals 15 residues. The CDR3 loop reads CASSREQGGGYEQYF.